A selection of T cell receptor beta chains follows, all from one sample in a study of T cell responses to AZD1222 COVID-19 vaccine. Sequencing was performed with immunoSEQ multiplex PCR; in TCRdb, only in-frame clones are kept and a portion is missing. There are about 140,000 clones in the sample; over 85% occur only once, and 4% to 5.5% lies in the top ten. The material was peripheral blood, obtained on day 0 of AZD1222 vaccination. These receptors originate from an adult in good health. Each CDR3 is given with its conserved first and last residue. The D gene is left open where the match is weak.

v_call	j_call	d_call	cdr3_aa
TRBV6-1	TRBJ2-7	TRBD1	CASSEATGYSSYEQYF
TRBV2	TRBJ2-7	NA	CASRDRRPSFSSEQYF
TRBV19	TRBJ1-2	NA	CASKDGGGGCYGYTF
TRBV15	TRBJ1-3	NA	CATSRDYSSGNTIYF
TRBV5-4	TRBJ1-4	NA	CASSWTLTTNEKLFF
TRBV10-1	TRBJ1-2	TRBD1	CASSDGTGAYGYTF
TRBV7-2	TRBJ1-2	TRBD1	CASSLVRQGGYGYTF
TRBV5-1	TRBJ2-7	NA	CASSLAPGYEQYF
TRBV5-1	TRBJ1-5	TRBD1	CASSLGGPGYQPQHF
TRBV4-1	TRBJ2-5	NA	CASSPVGAEQETQYF